Listed below are T cell receptor beta chains from one sample, sequenced in a study of Ad26.COV2.S vaccination and SARS-CoV-2 variants. The table came from immunoSEQ multiplex PCR; TCRdb's copy has only in-frame clones and leaves some out. Of about 320,000 clones detected, roughly 90% appear once; the ten largest clones hold around 5.5%. The sample in question was peripheral blood, obtained in a trial of Ad26.COV2.S vaccine versus placebo. Source of these receptors: a person between 18 and 59 years old who received the Ad26.COV2.S COVID-19 vaccine or a placebo. Each CDR3 is given without its conserved first and last residue. D genes are given only for firm matches. Clone size is shown for a subset of rows, as once, few, many or a class of expanded clone.

V | D | size | CDR3
TRBV30 | NA | NA | AWSVSAPSLVGETQY
TRBV3-1/TRBV3-2 | TRBD1 | NA | ASSPPEGWTGKAF
TRBV11-3 | NA | NA | ASSSDSTPAKNIQY
TRBV10-1 | TRBD1 | once | ASSGKTGQGNSYEQY
TRBV7-8 | NA | NA | ASSLSGALNYGYT
TRBV28 | NA | NA | ASSLGGALSYNEQF
TRBV6-1 | TRBD1 | NA | ASSERPGTGDVAF
TRBV19 | NA | NA | ASSGAEGYT
TRBV6-6 | TRBD1 | NA | ASSQQGAVTEAF
TRBV4-3 | NA | NA | ASSHGGGKGEKLF
TRBV19 | NA | few | ASSIDPAAEAF
TRBV3-1/TRBV3-2 | NA | NA | ASSQESRRVDTQY
TRBV11-2 | NA | once | ASSPLEETQY
TRBV5-1 | TRBD1 | NA | ASSLVSGQGYSPLH
TRBV6-5 | TRBD1 | NA | ASSPDRASRYT
TRBV28 | TRBD1 | NA | ASSSTGRNTEAF
TRBV3-1/TRBV3-2 | TRBD2 | NA | ASSQVPSGNEQF
TRBV11-2 | TRBD1 | NA | ASRALVRRDRRNTGELF